This entry lists 5 T cell receptor beta chains sequenced from one sample in a study of blood T cell repertoires in COVID-19. Sequencing used immunoSEQ multiplex PCR; TCRdb keeps in-frame clones, though not all of them. The top ten clones hold less than 6.5% of a sample with 99,000 or so clones, roughly nine tenths of them seen once. Sequences were obtained from peripheral blood. Receptor source: a human donor in a cohort sampled during active COVID-19.

The rearrangement uses TRBV12-5 and TRBJ1-5; D is perhaps TRBD1 (5 bases). This CDR3 has 18 amino acids. CDR1 LGHNT and CDR2 FRNRAP come from the germline V gene. The V end lost 3 bases, the J end lost 4 bases, and 22 bases lay between the germline ends. CDR3 protein: CASGLIPAGGGSNQPQHF. The CDR3 nucleotides read TGTGCTAGTGGTTTAATCCCAGCCGGGGGTGGGAGTAATCAGCCCCAGCATTTT.

The chain carries TRBV10-1 and TRBJ2-2, with D perhaps TRBD1 (6 bases). This CDR3 region has 17 residues. Germline V gene data show CDR1 as WNHNN and CDR2 as SYGVQD (reference sequence). V was pared by 4 bases and J by 0 bases, with 15 bases between. Written as DNA, the CDR3 is TGCGCCAGCAGTGGCAAGAGAGGGGGTCCGAACACCGGGGAGCTGTTTTTT. This sequence encodes CASSGKRGGPNTGELFF.

This chain connects TRBV7-9 to TRBJ2-3; TRBD2 might be the D (5 bases). This CDR3 is built from 15 residues. The germline V gene has CDR1 SEHNR and CDR2 FQNEAQ (reference sequence). V was clipped by 0 bases and J by 2 bases, with 9 bases between them. The CDR3: CASSLALASTDTQYF. CDR3 DNA: TGTGCCAGCAGCTTAGCTCTAGCCTCCACAGATACGCAGTATTTT.

This clone came up once. The chain carries TRBV29-1 and TRBJ2-7; TRBD1 matches 7 bases. With 7 bases clipped from V and 4 bases from J, the junction kept 7 bases outside the gene matches. CDR1 and CDR2 (germline): SQVTM, ANQGSEA. The CDR3 runs 12 residues. The CDR3 nucleotides are TGCAGCGCTAAGGGACAGCGATACGAGCAGTACTTC. The encoded protein is CSAKGQRYEQYF.

This clone appeared once. The V call is TRBV4-3, the J call TRBJ2-1; 7 bases fit TRBD2. The CDR3 totals 13 residues. J was trimmed by 8 bases and V by 6 bases; bases with no gene match: 7. Germline V lookup: CDR1 LGHNA, CDR2 YSLEER. Here the CDR3 DNA reads TGCGCCAGCAGTCAACGGACTAGGGATGAGCAGTTCTTC. Its protein product is CASSQRTRDEQFF.